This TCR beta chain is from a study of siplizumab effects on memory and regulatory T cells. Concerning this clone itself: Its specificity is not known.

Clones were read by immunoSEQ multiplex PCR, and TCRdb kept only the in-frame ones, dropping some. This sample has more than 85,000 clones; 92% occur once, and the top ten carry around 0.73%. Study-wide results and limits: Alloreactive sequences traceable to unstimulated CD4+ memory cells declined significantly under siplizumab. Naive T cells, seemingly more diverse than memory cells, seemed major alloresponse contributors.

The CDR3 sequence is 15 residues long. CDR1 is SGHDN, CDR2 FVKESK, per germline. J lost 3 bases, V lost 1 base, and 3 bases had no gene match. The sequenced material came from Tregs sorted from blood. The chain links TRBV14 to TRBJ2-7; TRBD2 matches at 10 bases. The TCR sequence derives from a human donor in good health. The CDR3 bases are TGTGCCAGCAGCCAAGGACTAGCGGGTTACTACGAGCAGTACTTC. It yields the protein CASSQGLAGYYEQYF. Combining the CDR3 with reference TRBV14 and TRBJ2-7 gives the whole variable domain EAGVTQFPSHSVIEKGQTVTLRCDPISGHDNLYWYRRVMGKEIKFLLHFVKESKQDESGMPNNRFLAERTGGTYSTLKVQPAELEDSGVYFCASSQGLAGYYEQYFGPGTRLTVT.